This TCR beta chain was sequenced during a study of control samples from healthy donors and cancer patients. Trimming removed 0 bases at V and 5 bases at J, with 5 bases between. From germline, CDR1 is LGHDT and CDR2 YNNKEL (reference sequence). The CDR3 is 13 residues long. Clones were read by immunoSEQ multiplex PCR, and TCRdb kept only the in-frame ones, dropping some. This sample carries 78,000 or so clones, more than 75% of them seen once, and the ten largest clones take more than 12%. This clone was found once. Sequencing was performed on blood. This receptor was obtained from a man aged 50-59 years in good health. V and J are TRBV3-1 (or the pseudogene TRBV3-2) and TRBJ1-5; D is uncertain. This CDR3 reads CASSQDRDQPQHF. CDR3 DNA sequence: TGTGCCAGCAGCCAAGACAGAGATCAGCCCCAGCATTTT.